The T cell receptor beta chain described here comes from a study of human T cells and chemical hapten exposure. Overall study context: DPC at 0.01% went onto the upper back in patch tests, read at 6 days. Overall study findings and caveats: Patch test score tracked positively with PT1 expanded TCR counts.

MiXCR, applied by TCRdb to the RACE reads, yields one record per CDR3 protein. The profile shows 330,000 or so distinct CDR3 sequences, around 6% of them singletons. As to time point: patch test 2, 6 weeks after DPC sensitization. Treatment denoted: therapeutic diphenylcyclopropenone sensitization with weekly scalp DPC. Blood, whole and unfractionated, served as the source for total RNA extraction. Only a few counts were recorded for this clonotype. Antigen specificity is unknown. This CDR3 is built from 15 residues. In germline, CDR1 is MGHDK, CDR2 SYGVNS. Trimming removed 3 bases at V and 0 bases at J, with 9 bases between.

Source: whole blood, taken in connection with sensitization to the hapten diphenylcyclopropenone (DPC). V usage is TRBV25-1 and J usage is TRBJ1-3, with D unclear. This clonotype was obtained from a woman aged 18-29 years with alopecia areata. Some clones in this sample may be carry-over from other donors' samples. The CDR3 nucleotides read TGTGCCAGCAGTGAGGGCGGCAGCTCTGGAAACACCATATATTTT. This gives the protein CASSEGGSSGNTIYF.